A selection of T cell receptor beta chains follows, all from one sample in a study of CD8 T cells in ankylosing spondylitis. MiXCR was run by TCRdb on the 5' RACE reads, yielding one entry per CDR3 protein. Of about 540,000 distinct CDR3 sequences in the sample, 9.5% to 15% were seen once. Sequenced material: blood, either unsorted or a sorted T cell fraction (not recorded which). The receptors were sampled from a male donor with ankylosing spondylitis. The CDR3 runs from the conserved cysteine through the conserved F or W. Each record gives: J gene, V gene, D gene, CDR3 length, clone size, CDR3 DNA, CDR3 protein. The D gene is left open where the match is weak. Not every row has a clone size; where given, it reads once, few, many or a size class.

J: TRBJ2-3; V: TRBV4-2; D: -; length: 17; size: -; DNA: TGTGCCAGCAGCCAAGCCAAAAATAGCGCTAGCACAGATACGCAGTATTTT; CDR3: CASSQAKNSASTDTQYF
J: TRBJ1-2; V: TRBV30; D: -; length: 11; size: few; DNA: TGTGCCGGTGGACCGAACTATGGCTACACCTTC; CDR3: CAGGPNYGYTF
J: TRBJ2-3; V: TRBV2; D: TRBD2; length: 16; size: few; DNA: TGTGCCAGCAGTAGCGGGAGGGTTAGTAGCACAGATACGCAGTATTTT; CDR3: CASSSGRVSSTDTQYF
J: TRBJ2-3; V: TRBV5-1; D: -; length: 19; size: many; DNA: TGCGCCAGCAGTTCGGGACTTGGAAGACCTGAGGGAAACACAGATACGCAGTATTTT; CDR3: CASSSGLGRPEGNTDTQYF
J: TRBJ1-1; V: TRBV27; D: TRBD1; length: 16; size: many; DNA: TGTGCCAGCAGTTTATTCTCCAGGGGGGCGAACACTGAAGCTTTCTTT; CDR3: CASSLFSRGANTEAFF
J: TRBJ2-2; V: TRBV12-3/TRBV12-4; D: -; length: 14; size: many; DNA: TGTGCCAGCACCCCCCCTCTGGACGTCGGGGAGCTGTTTTTT; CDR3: CASTPPLDVGELFF
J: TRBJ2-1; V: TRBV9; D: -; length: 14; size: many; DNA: TGTGCCAGCAGCGTACAACTGGATTACAATGAGCAGTTCTTC; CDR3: CASSVQLDYNEQFF
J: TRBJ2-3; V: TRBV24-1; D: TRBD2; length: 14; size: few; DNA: TGTGCCACAAGCGAGCGGGGCCTCACAGATACGCAGTATTTT; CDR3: CATSERGLTDTQYF
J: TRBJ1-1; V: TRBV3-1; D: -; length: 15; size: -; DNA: TGTGCCAGCAGCCAAGGGCAAAGAGGGAACACTGAAGCTTTCTTT; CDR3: CASSQGQRGNTEAFF
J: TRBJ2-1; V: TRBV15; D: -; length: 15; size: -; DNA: TGTGCCACCAGCAGAGACGATGGTTCGTACAATGAGCAGTTCTTC; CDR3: CATSRDDGSYNEQFF
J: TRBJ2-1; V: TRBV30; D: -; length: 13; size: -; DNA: TGTGCCTGGAAGTCCCCGGGACACAATGAGCAGTTCTTC; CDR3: CAWKSPGHNEQFF
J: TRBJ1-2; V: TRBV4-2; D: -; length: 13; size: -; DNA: TGTGCCAGCAGCATCCAGCGGCGGGAAGGCTACACCTTC; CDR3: CASSIQRREGYTF
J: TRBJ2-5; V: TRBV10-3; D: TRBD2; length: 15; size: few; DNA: TGTGCCATCAGTGACCTGGGGGGGAGAGAAGAGACCCAGTACTTC; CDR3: CAISDLGGREETQYF
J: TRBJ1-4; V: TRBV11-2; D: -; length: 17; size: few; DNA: TGTGCCAGCAGCTTAAGAGGAGGTGGGGGAGGTAATGAAAAACTGTTTTTT; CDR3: CASSLRGGGGGNEKLFF
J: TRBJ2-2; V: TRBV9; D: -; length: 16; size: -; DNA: TGTGCCAGCAGCGCCCAGGGCGGACAGAACACCGGGGAGCTGTTTTTT; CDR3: CASSAQGGQNTGELFF
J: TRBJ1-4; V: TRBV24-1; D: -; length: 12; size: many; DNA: TGTGCCACCAGTGATTACGACGAAAAACTGTTTTTT; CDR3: CATSDYDEKLFF
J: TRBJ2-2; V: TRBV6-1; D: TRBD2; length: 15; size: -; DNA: TGTGCCAGCTACCGAACTAGCGGGTACACCGGGGAGCTGTTTTTT; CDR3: CASYRTSGYTGELFF
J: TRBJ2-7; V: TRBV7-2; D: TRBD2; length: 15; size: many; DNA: TGTGCCAGCAGCTTAGGCGGGAGGGCCTTAGACGAGCAGTACTTC; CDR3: CASSLGGRALDEQYF
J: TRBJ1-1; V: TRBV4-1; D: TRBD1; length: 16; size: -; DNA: TGCGCCAGCAGCACTTGGGACAGGGGATTAAACACTGAAGCTTTCTTT; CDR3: CASSTWDRGLNTEAFF
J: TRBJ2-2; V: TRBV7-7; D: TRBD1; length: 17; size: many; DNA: TGTGCCAGCAGCTTAGCCGTTTGGTACAGGGGCACCGGGGAGCTGTTTTTT; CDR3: CASSLAVWYRGTGELFF
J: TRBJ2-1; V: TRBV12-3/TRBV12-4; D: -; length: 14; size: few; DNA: TGTGCCAGCAGTTCATGGGACAACTACAATGAGCAGTTCTTC; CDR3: CASSSWDNYNEQFF
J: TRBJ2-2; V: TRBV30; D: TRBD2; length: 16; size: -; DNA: TGTGCCTGGAGTCTCCTATCCAGCGGGAGAACCGGGGAGCTGTTTTTT; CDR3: CAWSLLSSGRTGELFF
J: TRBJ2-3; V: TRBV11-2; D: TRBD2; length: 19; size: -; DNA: TGTGCCAGCAGCTGGGGACTAGCGGGAGGGCAAAGGTTGACAGATACGCAGTATTTT; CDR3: CASSWGLAGGQRLTDTQYF
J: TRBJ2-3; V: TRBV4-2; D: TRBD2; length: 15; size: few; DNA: TGTGCCAGCAGCAAACTAGCGGAGCGCACAGATACGCAGTATTTT; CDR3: CASSKLAERTDTQYF
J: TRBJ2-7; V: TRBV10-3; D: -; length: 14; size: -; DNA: TGTGCCACCCAGGGTGAGGGCCGGGTTTACGAGCAGTACTTC; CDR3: CATQGEGRVYEQYF
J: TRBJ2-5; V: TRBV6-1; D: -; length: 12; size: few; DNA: TGTGCCAGCAGCCTTTGGGTGGAGACCCAGTACTTC; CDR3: CASSLWVETQYF
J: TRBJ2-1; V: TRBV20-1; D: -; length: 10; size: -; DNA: TGCAGTGTTAGTTTCGATGAGCAGTTCTTC; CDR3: CSVSFDEQFF
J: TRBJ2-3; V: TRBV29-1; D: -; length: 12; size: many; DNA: TGCAGCGCTGGCCAGGGGCGAGATACGCAGTATTTT; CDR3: CSAGQGRDTQYF
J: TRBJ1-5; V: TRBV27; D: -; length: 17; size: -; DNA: TGTGCCAGCAGGCAGACCCCGGGGGATCCGGGAAGTGAGCCCCAGCATTTT; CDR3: CASRQTPGDPGSEPQHF
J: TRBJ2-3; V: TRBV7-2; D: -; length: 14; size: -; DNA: TGTGCCAGCAGCCCCGGGACTCGCACAGATACGCAGTATTTT; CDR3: CASSPGTRTDTQYF
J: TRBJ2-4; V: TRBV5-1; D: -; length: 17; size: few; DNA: TGCGCCAGCAGGGACCGTGGTTCCACTTTAGCCAAAAACATTCAGTACTTC; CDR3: CASRDRGSTLAKNIQYF
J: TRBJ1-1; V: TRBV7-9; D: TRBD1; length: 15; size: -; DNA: TGTGCCAGCAGCCCCCACAGGGGCGGGAACACTGAAGCTTTCTTT; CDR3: CASSPHRGGNTEAFF
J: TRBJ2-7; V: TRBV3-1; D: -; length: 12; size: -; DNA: TGTGCCAGCAGCCAAGCATCCTACGAGCAGTACTTC; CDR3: CASSQASYEQYF
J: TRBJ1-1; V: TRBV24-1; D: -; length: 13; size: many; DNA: TGTGCCACCAGTGACCCAAGGAACACTGAAGCTTTCTTT; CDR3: CATSDPRNTEAFF
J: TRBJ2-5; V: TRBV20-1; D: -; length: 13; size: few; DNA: TGCAGTGCTAGAGTTGGGAAGGGGGAGACCCAGTACTTC; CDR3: CSARVGKGETQYF
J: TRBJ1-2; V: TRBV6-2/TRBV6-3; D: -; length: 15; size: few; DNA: TGTGCCAGCAGTTTCTTCGACGGTGGGGGCTATGGCTACACCTTC; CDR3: CASSFFDGGGYGYTF
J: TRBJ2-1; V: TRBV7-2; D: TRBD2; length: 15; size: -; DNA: TGTGCCAGCAGCTTAGGAGGTAGCGGGAGGGTTGAGCAGTTCTTC; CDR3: CASSLGGSGRVEQFF
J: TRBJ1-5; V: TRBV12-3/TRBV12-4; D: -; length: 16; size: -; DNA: TGTGCCAGCAGTCCACACAGCCAGATGGGCAATCAGCCCCAGCATTTT; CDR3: CASSPHSQMGNQPQHF
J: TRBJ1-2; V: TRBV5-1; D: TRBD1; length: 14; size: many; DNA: TGCGCCAGCAGCTTCAAGGACAGGGCCGCTGGCTACACCTTC; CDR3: CASSFKDRAAGYTF
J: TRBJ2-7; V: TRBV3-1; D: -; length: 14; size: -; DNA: TGTGCCAGCAGCCAAGATTGGCGGGAATACGAGCAGTACTTC; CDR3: CASSQDWREYEQYF
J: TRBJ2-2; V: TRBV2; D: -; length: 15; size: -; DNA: TGTGCCAGCAGTGAAAGTGGACAGTACTCCGGAGAGCTGTTTTTT; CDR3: CASSESGQYSGELFF
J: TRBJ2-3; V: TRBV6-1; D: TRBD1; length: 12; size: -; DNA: TGTGCCAGTACGGGACAGCTCGATACGCAGTATTTT; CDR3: CASTGQLDTQYF
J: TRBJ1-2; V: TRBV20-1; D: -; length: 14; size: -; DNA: TGCAGTGCTAGAGAGGCTCCTGCTAACTATGGCTACACCTTC; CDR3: CSAREAPANYGYTF
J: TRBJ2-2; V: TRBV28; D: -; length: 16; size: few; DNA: TGTGCCAGCAGTTTACGCCTAGAGCGAGGCACCGGGGAGCTGTTTTTT; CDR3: CASSLRLERGTGELFF
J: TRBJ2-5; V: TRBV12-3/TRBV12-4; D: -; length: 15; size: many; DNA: TGTGCCAGCAGTTTTTGGACATCAGGAGGGGAGACCCAGTACTTC; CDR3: CASSFWTSGGETQYF
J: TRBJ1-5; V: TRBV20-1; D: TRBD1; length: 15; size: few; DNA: TGCAGTGGAAGACAGGGCGGGGAAAGCAATCAGCCCCAGCATTTT; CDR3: CSGRQGGESNQPQHF
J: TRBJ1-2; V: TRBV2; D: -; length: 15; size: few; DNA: TGTGCCAGCAGCCCCCGCAGGACAGACAAATATGGCTACACCTTC; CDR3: CASSPRRTDKYGYTF
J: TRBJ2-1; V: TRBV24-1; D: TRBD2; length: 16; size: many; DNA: TGTGCCACCAGTGAACTAGCGGGAGGAGCGTACAATGAGCAGTTCTTC; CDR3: CATSELAGGAYNEQFF
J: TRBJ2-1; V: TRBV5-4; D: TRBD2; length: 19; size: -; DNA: TGTGCCAGCAGCTTGCCGGGACTAGCGGGAATGAGCTCCTACAATGAGCAGTTCTTC; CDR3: CASSLPGLAGMSSYNEQFF
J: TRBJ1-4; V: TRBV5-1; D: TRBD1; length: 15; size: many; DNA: TGCGCCAGCACCCCTGGAGACAGGGGGCTTGAAAAACTGTTTTTT; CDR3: CASTPGDRGLEKLFF
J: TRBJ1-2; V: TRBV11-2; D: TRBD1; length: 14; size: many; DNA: TGTGCCAGCAGCCCCGACAGGGAGAACTATGGCTACACCTTC; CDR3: CASSPDRENYGYTF
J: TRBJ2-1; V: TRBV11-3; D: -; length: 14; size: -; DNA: TGTGCCAGCAGCCGAATGGGACGGTCCAATGAGCAGTTCTTC; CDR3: CASSRMGRSNEQFF